Reported below is one TCR beta chain. This sample stems from a study of radiotherapy plus CTLA-4 blockade in lung cancer. Trimming at V came to 1 base and at J to 5 bases, leaving 5 bases not matched to a gene. CDR1 SGHVS and CDR2 FNYEAQ come from the germline V gene. The CDR3 has 16 residues. Clones were read by immunoSEQ multiplex PCR, and TCRdb kept only the in-frame ones, dropping some. The data hold tens of thousands of clones, with approximately 80% observed a single time. The TCR sequence derives from a human donor with non-small cell lung cancer whose response to radiotherapy plus ipilimumab could not be evaluated. This specimen consisted of peripheral blood, obtained from a patient treated with radiotherapy plus ipilimumab. The chain couples TRBV7-6 to TRBJ2-1, with 10 bases identical to TRBD2. The chain's CDR3 is CASSLGFSGRNNEQFF. CDR3 coding DNA: TGTGCCAGCAGCTTAGGTTTTAGCGGGAGGAACAATGAGCAGTTCTTC.